This TCR beta chain was sequenced in a study of blood T cell repertoires in COVID-19. The J segment lost 4 bases and the V segment lost 0 bases, leaving 9 bases of the junction unmatched. Germline V gives CDR1 MNHEY, CDR2 SMNVEV (reference sequence). This CDR3 spans 17 amino acids. Using immunoSEQ multiplex PCR, the repertoire was profiled, and TCRdb retains in-frame clones only, with some absent. The sample carries 200,000 or so clones, roughly 90% recorded once. Sequencing used peripheral blood. The clonotype comes from a man between 35 and 55 years old with active or convalescent COVID-19. The rearrangement uses TRBV27 and TRBJ1-2; 9 nucleotides agree with TRBD1. The CDR3 region has the DNA TGTGCCAGCAGTTTATCCGGGACAGGGCCCATTAGCTATGGCTACACCTTC. Its translation is CASSLSGTGPISYGYTF.